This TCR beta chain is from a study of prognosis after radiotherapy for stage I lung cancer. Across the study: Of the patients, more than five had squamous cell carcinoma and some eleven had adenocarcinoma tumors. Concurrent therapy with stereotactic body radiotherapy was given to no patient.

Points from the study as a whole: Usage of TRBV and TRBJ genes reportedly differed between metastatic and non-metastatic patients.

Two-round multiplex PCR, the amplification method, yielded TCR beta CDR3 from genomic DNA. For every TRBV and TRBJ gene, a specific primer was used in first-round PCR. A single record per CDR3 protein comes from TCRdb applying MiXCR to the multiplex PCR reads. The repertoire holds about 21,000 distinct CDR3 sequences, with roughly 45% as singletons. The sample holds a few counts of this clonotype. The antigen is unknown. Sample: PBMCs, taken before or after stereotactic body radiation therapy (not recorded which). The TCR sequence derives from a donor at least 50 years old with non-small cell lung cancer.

As DNA, the CDR3 is TGTGCCAGTAAGTGGATGCTGGGTACAGTCCACAATGAGCAGTTCTTC. It is translated as CASKWMLGTVHNEQFF. The chain carries TRBV6-1 and TRBJ2-1; D call uncertain. This CDR3 is 16 amino acids long. Trimming shortened V by 9 bases and J by 5 bases, and 23 bases separated the two germline ends. Germline V lookup: CDR1 MNHNS, CDR2 SASEGT.